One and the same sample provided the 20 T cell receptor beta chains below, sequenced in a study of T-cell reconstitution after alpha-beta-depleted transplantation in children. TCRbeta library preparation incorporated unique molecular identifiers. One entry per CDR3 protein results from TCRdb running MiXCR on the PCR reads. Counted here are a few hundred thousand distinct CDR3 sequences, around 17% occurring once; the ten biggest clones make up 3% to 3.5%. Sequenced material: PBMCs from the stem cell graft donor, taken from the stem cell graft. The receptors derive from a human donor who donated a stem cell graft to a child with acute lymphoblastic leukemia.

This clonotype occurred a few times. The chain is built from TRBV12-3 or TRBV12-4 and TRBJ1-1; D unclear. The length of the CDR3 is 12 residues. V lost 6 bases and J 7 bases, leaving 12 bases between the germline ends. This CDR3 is CASRPGPNEAFF. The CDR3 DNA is TGTGCCAGCAGGCCCGGTCCTAATGAAGCTTTCTTT.

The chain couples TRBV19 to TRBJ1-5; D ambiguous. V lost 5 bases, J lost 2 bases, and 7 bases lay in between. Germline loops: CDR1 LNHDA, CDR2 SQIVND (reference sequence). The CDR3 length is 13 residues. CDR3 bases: TGTGCCAGTAGTGGGATCGGCAATCAGCCCCAGCATTTT. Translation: CASSGIGNQPQHF.

The CDR3 spells CASSPRERGGEFF. The CDR3 bases are TGTGCCAGCAGCCCCCGCGAGCGGGGAGGGGAGTTCTTC. The V gene is TRBV7-8, the J gene TRBJ2-1; 7 bases map to TRBD2. CDR1 and CDR2 from the germline V gene are SGHVS and FQNEAQ. Trimming cost V 5 bases and J 14 bases; bases outside gene matches: 12. The CDR3 totals 13 residues. Complete variable domain (other parts from reference TRBV7-8 and TRBJ2-1): GAGVSQSPRYKVAKRGQDVALRCDPISGHVSLFWYQQALGQGPEFLTYFQNEAQLDKSGLPSDRFFAERPEGSVSTLKIQRTQQEDSAVYLCASSPRERGGEFFGPGTRLTVL.

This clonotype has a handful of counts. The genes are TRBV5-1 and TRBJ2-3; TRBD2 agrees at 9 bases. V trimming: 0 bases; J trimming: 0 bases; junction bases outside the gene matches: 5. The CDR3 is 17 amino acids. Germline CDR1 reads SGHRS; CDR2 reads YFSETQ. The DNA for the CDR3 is TGCGCCAGCAGCTTGGGACTAGCGGCCCCTAGCACAGATACGCAGTATTTT. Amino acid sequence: CASSLGLAAPSTDTQYF.

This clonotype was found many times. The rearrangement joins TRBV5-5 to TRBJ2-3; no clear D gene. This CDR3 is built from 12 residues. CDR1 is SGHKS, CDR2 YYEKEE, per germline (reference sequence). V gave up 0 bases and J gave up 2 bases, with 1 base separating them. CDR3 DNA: TGTGCCAGCAGCTTGGCCACAGATACGCAGTATTTT. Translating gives CASSLATDTQYF.

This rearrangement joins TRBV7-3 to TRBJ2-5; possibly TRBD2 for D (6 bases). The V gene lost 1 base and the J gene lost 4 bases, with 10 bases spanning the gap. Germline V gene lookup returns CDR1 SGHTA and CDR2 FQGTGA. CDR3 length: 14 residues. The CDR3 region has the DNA TGTGCCAGCAGCTTAATAGGAGGGGCAGAGACCCAGTACTTC. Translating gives CASSLIGGAETQYF.

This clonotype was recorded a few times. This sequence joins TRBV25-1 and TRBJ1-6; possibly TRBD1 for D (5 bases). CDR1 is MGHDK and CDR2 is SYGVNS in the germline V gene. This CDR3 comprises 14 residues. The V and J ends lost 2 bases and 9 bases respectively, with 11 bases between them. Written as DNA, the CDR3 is TGTGCCAGCAGTGAAACAGGACCGATTTCACCCCTCCACTTT. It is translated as CASSETGPISPLHF.

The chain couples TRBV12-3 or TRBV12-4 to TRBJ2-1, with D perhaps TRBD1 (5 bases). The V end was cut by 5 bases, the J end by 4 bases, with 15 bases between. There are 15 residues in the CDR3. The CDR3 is CASSRAQGSYNEQFF. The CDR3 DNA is TGTGCCAGCAGTCGGGCGCAGGGATCGTACAATGAGCAGTTCTTC.

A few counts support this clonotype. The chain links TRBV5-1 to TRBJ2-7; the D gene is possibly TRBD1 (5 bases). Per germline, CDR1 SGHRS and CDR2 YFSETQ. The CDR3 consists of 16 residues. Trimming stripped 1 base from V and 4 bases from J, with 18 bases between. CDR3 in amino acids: CASSLNRPADLYEQYF. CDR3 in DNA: TGCGCCAGCAGCTTGAACAGGCCAGCAGACCTTTACGAGCAGTACTTC.

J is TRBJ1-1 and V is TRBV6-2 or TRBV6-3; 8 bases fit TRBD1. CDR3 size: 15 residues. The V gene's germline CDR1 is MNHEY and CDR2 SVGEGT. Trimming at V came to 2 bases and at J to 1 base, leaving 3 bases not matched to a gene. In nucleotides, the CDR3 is TGTGCCAGCAGTTACCCCAGGGGGCGGAACACTGAAGCTTTCTTT. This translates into CASSYPRGRNTEAFF.

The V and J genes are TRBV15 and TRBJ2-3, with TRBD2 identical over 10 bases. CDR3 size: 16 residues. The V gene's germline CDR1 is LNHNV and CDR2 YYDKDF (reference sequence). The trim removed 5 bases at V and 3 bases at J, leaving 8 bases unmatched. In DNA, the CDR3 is TGTGCCACCAGCCGCAGGACTAGCGGATCTACAGATACGCAGTATTTT. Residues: CATSRRTSGSTDTQYF.

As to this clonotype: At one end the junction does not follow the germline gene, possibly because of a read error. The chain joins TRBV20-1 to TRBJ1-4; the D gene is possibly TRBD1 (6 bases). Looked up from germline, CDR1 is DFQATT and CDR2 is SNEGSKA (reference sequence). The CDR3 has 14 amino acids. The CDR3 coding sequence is TGCAGTGCTCGAGATTTAGGCACAGGGGAAAAACTGTTTTTT. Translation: CSARDLGTGEKLFF.

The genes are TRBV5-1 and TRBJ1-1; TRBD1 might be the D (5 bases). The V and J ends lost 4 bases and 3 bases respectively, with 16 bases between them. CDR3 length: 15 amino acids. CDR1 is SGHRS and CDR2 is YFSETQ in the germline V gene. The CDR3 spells CASSLVRGAYTEAFF. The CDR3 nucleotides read TGCGCCAGCAGCCTTGTAAGGGGAGCGTACACTGAAGCTTTCTTT.

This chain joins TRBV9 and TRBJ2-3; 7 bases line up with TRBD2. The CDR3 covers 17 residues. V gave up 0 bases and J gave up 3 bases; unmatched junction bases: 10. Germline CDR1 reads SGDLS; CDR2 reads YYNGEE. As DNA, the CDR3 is TGTGCCAGCAGCGTAGAGTTCCCCAGCGGGAAAACAGATACGCAGTATTTT. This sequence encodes CASSVEFPSGKTDTQYF.

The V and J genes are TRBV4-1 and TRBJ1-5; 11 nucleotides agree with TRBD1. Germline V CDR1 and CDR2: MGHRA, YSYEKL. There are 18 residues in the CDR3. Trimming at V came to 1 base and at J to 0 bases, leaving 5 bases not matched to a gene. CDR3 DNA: TGCGCCAGCAGCCAAGGGACAGGGGGCAGTTATAGCAATCAGCCCCAGCATTTT. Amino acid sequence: CASSQGTGGSYSNQPQHF.

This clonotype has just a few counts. The CDR3 loop reads CATRGRNTGELFF. The CDR3, as DNA: TGCGCCACCCGCGGGAGGAACACCGGGGAGCTGTTTTTT. V usage is TRBV5-1 and J usage is TRBJ2-2; TRBD2 aligns across 7 bases. This CDR3 has 13 amino acids. The J segment lost 1 base and the V segment lost 9 bases, leaving 3 bases of the junction unmatched. CDR1 is SGHRS, CDR2 YFSETQ, per germline.

CDR3 amino acids: CSVAYFPHSGRPTEAFF. The CDR3 DNA reads TGCAGCGTAGCCTATTTCCCCCACTCCGGCCGGCCCACTGAAGCTTTCTTT. The chain is built from TRBV29-1 and TRBJ1-1; D remains unclear. This CDR3 spans 17 amino acids. Trimming shortened V by 6 bases and J by 4 bases, and 27 bases separated the two germline ends. Germline lookup yields CDR1 SQVTM and CDR2 ANQGSEA.

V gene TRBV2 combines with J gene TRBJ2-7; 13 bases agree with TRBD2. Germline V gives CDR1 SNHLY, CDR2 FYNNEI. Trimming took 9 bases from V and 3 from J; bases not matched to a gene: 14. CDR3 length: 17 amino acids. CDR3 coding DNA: TGTGCCAGTCGTAGAGGGACTAGCGGGGCCCCGGGCTACGAGCAGTACTTC. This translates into CASRRGTSGAPGYEQYF.

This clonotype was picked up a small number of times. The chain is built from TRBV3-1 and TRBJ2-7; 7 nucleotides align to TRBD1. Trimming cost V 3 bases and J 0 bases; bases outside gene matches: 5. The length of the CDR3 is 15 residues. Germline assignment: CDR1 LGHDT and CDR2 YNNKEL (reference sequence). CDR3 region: CASSHGTDYSYEQYF. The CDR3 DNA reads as TGTGCCAGCAGCCACGGGACAGATTACTCCTACGAGCAGTACTTC.

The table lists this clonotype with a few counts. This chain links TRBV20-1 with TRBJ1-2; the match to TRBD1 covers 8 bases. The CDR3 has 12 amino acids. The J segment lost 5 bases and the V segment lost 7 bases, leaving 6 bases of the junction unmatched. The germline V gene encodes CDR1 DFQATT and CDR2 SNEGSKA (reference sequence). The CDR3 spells CSVQGAGYGYTF. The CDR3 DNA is TGCAGTGTTCAGGGGGCAGGGTATGGCTACACCTTC.